These 3 T cell receptor beta chains were sequenced from one sample in a study of blood T cell repertoires in COVID-19. Sequencing was performed with immunoSEQ multiplex PCR; in TCRdb, only in-frame clones are kept and a portion is missing. The data hold 130,000 to 150,000 clones, with over 75% observed a single time. The sequenced sample consisted of PBMCs or T cells enriched from blood (not recorded which). The receptors shown here come from a woman under 40 with acute COVID-19.

The chain carries TRBV27 and TRBJ2-2; 14 bases map to TRBD2. The CDR3 extends over 17 amino acids. The germline gives CDR1 MNHEY, CDR2 SMNVEV (reference sequence). V lost 2 bases and J lost 5; bases outside the gene matches: 4. CDR3 DNA: TGTGCCAGCAGTTTAAGACTAGCGGGGGGGGTAACCGGGGAGCTGTTTTTT. Encoded protein: CASSLRLAGGVTGELFF.

The J gene is TRBJ2-5, the V gene TRBV7-6; the D is unclear. V gave up 6 bases and J gave up 5 bases, with 13 bases separating them. The CDR3 has 13 residues. Germline V gene sequence: CDR1 SGHVS, CDR2 FNYEAQ. CDR3 DNA sequence: TGTGCCAGCAGGCAACTCGGGTGGGAGACCCAGTACTTC. Translated, it gives CASRQLGWETQYF.

The chain uses TRBV20-1 and TRBJ2-3; the D is unclear. Germline loops: CDR1 DFQATT, CDR2 SNEGSKA (reference sequence). Between the trimmed V and J ends, which lost 3 bases and 5 bases, there was a span of 6 bases. The CDR3 is made up of 11 amino acids. CDR3 nucleotides: TGCAGTGCTAGCCCGGGAGATACGCAGTATTTT. Translation: CSASPGDTQYF.